The clone carrying this T cell receptor (beta chain) was found once. This may be a read error, as it is one base from a much larger clone. The source of the sample is a study of T cells in Graves' hyperthyroidism and ophthalmopathy. The study excluded patients with uncontrolled infection, other autoimmune disease, pregnancy or lactation. Regions amplified from RNA transcripts were the TCR beta CDR3 regions. HTBI primers were used for first-round RT-PCR of the TCR CDR3. TCRdb fed the multiplex PCR reads into MiXCR, producing one record per CDR3 protein. The repertoire consists of about 300,000 distinct CDR3 sequences, with roughly 13% occurring once and the leading ten covering 7.9%. With V trimmed by 5 bases and J by 3 bases, 8 bases remained unmatched. Germline lookup yields CDR1 MDHEN and CDR2 SYDVKM. CDR3 length: 17 amino acids.

The V call is TRBV28, the J call TRBJ2-3, with TRBD2 matching over 13 bases. The sequenced sample was blood. This receptor was identified in a middle-aged woman with Graves' hyperthyroidism. The CDR3 nucleotides read TGTGCCAGCAGTGACCGGGGACTAGCGGGATTAACAGATACGCAGTATTTT. As protein: CASSDRGLAGLTDTQYF.